This T cell receptor beta chain was documented in a study of blood T cell repertoires in COVID-19. Generated by immunoSEQ multiplex PCR, the TCRdb table keeps only in-frame clones and is missing some. Seen here are about 240,000 clones, about 86% observed once, and the top ten hold about 9.5%. The CDR3 contains 15 residues. Deletions cut 1 base from V and 3 bases from J, with 12 bases between. Looked up from germline, CDR1 is LNHNV and CDR2 is YYDKDF (reference sequence). The chain carries TRBV15 and TRBJ2-5; weak D call: TRBD2 (5 bases). The clonotype was recovered from an elderly woman with acute or convalescent COVID-19. The sample consisted of peripheral blood. The CDR3 reads CATSRVGGLKETQYF. Here the CDR3 DNA reads TGTGCCACCAGCAGAGTCGGAGGTCTAAAAGAGACCCAGTACTTC. The variable domain in full, with the rest retrieved from reference TRBV15 and TRBJ2-5, is DAMVIQNPRYQVTQFGKPVTLSCSQTLNHNVMYWYQQKSSQAPKLLFHYYDKDFNNEADTPDNFQSRRPNTSFCFLDIRSPGLGDTAMYLCATSRVGGLKETQYFGPGTRLLVL.